The 8 T cell receptor beta chains listed next were all sequenced from one sample in a study of CD8 T cells in ankylosing spondylitis. TCRdb reprocessed the 5' RACE reads via MiXCR and lists one record per CDR3 protein. The sample includes 300,000 to 400,000 distinct CDR3 sequences, roughly 22% of them seen just once. Sequenced sample: blood, either unsorted or a sorted T cell fraction (not recorded which). Receptors originate from a male donor with ankylosing spondylitis or in good health (not recorded which).

The table lists this clonotype with a few counts. V gene TRBV12-3 or TRBV12-4 combines with J gene TRBJ2-2; 12 nucleotides agree with TRBD1. Trimming took 7 bases from V and 10 from J; bases not matched to a gene: 10. The CDR3 is made up of 15 amino acids. The CDR3: CASISWGTGGVELFF. In DNA form, the CDR3 reads TGTGCCAGCATCAGTTGGGGGACAGGGGGCGTGGAGCTGTTTTTT.

This clonotype has just a few counts. The rearrangement joins TRBV12-3 or TRBV12-4 to TRBJ2-4, with 8 bases aligning to TRBD1. V was pared by 7 bases and J by 0 bases, with 8 bases of the junction left unmatched. The CDR3 has 16 amino acids. The CDR3 sequence: CASNTGGIIAKNIQYF. DNA of the CDR3: TGTGCCAGCAACACAGGGGGGATAATAGCCAAAAACATTCAGTACTTC.

The V and J genes are TRBV4-1 and TRBJ1-6; D not resolved. The CDR3 loop spans 16 amino acids. Germline V gives CDR1 MGHRA, CDR2 YSYEKL. Trimming cost V 0 bases and J 8 bases, with 14 bases left between them. CDR3 DNA sequence: TGCGCCAGCAGCCAAGATTATGGAGGGCTCGATTCACCCCTCCACTTT. Its translation: CASSQDYGGLDSPLHF.

The chain is built from TRBV30 and TRBJ1-1; D ambiguous. Germline CDR1 GTSNPN, CDR2 SVGIG (reference sequence). The CDR3 runs to 15 residues. Trimming removed 4 bases from V and 1 base from J, with 16 bases in between. Written as DNA, the CDR3 is TGTGCCTGGAACGCGATACAGAATACGAACACTGAAGCTTTCTTT. Translated: CAWNAIQNTNTEAFF.

This clonotype was counted a few times. This rearrangement joins TRBV7-9 to TRBJ1-1; 8 bases line up with TRBD1. Per the germline V gene, CDR1 is SEHNR and CDR2 is FQNEAQ (reference sequence). V shed 5 bases and J 1 base; nucleotides not matched to a gene: 3. The CDR3 extends over 14 amino acids. The DNA for the CDR3 is TGTGCCAGCAGCGGCAGGGGGCCGAACACTGAAGCTTTCTTT. Protein product: CASSGRGPNTEAFF.

A few counts support this clonotype. V and J are TRBV6-1 and TRBJ2-3, with D hard to call. Germline V gene lookup returns CDR1 MNHNS and CDR2 SASEGT. This CDR3 spans 15 amino acids. Trimming left V 2 bases short and J 4 bases short, with 13 bases between. CDR3 sequence reads: CASSETQLDPDTQYF. The CDR3 nucleotides are TGTGCCAGCAGTGAAACCCAACTGGATCCAGATACGCAGTATTTT.

The chain joins TRBV12-3 or TRBV12-4 to TRBJ2-2; 7 positions match TRBD2. J lost 4 bases, V lost 7 bases, and 9 bases had no gene match. The CDR3 spans 15 residues. The chain's CDR3 is CASTPVTSATGELFF. DNA for the CDR3: TGTGCCAGCACTCCTGTAACTAGCGCCACCGGGGAGCTGTTTTTT.

This clonotype occurred a few times. The chain joins TRBV10-3 to TRBJ1-2; D gene uncertain. CDR1 is ENHRY, CDR2 SYGVKD, per germline. V gave up 4 bases and J gave up 3 bases, with 6 bases separating them. This CDR3 is built from 12 residues. Here the CDR3 DNA reads TGTGCCATCAGTGGACCTGACTATGGCTACACCTTC. This codes for CAISGPDYGYTF.